Listed below are T cell receptor beta chains from one sample, sequenced in a study of T cell repertoires in aging, cancer and after chemotherapy. TCRdb used MiXCR to reprocess the multiplex PCR reads, holding one entry per CDR3 protein. This sample has around 2,700 distinct CDR3 sequences, with roughly 22% found just once. Sequenced: blood. The source is a human donor with a solid tumor. Each CDR3 is given with its conserved first and last residue. The order of the fields is D gene, CDR3 length, V gene, clone size, J gene, CDR3 protein, CDR3 DNA. D genes are given only for firm matches. Not every row has a clone size; where given, it reads once, few, many or a size class.

d_gene: TRBD2; len: 16; v_gene: TRBV6-5; abundance: once; j_gene: TRBJ2-1; CDR3aa: CASNGGDRGPGNEQFF; CDR3nt: TGTGCCAGCAACGGGGGGGACCGGGGACCTGGGAATGAGCAGTTCTTC
d_gene: NA; len: 13; v_gene: TRBV6-1; abundance: NA; j_gene: TRBJ2-3; CDR3aa: CASEDSFTDTQYF; CDR3nt: TGTGCCAGCGAAGACAGCTTCACAGATACGCAGTATTTT
d_gene: NA; len: 12; v_gene: TRBV7-9; abundance: few; j_gene: TRBJ1-5; CDR3aa: CASSLRDQPQHF; CDR3nt: TGTGCCAGCAGCTTACGGGATCAGCCCCAGCATTTT
d_gene: NA; len: 17; v_gene: TRBV7-6; abundance: NA; j_gene: TRBJ2-1; CDR3aa: CASSPILGKRPLNEQFF; CDR3nt: TGCGCCAGCAGCCCCATACTTGGGAAGAGACCCCTTAATGAGCAGTTCTTC
d_gene: NA; len: 14; v_gene: TRBV19; abundance: medium-sized; j_gene: TRBJ1-2; CDR3aa: CASSGQPQGGGYTF; CDR3nt: TGTGCCAGTAGTGGACAACCCCAGGGAGGAGGCTACACCTTC
d_gene: TRBD2; len: 16; v_gene: TRBV12-3/TRBV12-4; abundance: few; j_gene: TRBJ2-5; CDR3aa: CASSLGSGRTQETQYF; CDR3nt: TGTGCCAGCAGTTTAGGTAGCGGGAGGACCCAAGAGACCCAGTACTTC
d_gene: TRBD1; len: 14; v_gene: TRBV7-6; abundance: NA; j_gene: TRBJ1-4; CDR3aa: CASSPQGYGEKLFF; CDR3nt: TGTGCCAGCAGCCCACAGGGGTATGGTGAAAAACTGTTTTTT
d_gene: NA; len: 13; v_gene: TRBV28; abundance: NA; j_gene: TRBJ2-7; CDR3aa: CATENPGIYEQYF; CDR3nt: TGTGCCACCGAAAATCCAGGAATCTACGAGCAGTACTTC
d_gene: NA; len: 13; v_gene: TRBV20-1; abundance: NA; j_gene: TRBJ2-7; CDR3aa: CSAQTGEISEQYF; CDR3nt: TGCAGTGCCCAGACTGGGGAGATATCCGAGCAGTACTTC
d_gene: NA; len: 13; v_gene: TRBV6-5; abundance: medium-sized; j_gene: TRBJ2-1; CDR3aa: CASSWDRYNEQFF; CDR3nt: TGTGCCAGCAGTTGGGACCGCTACAATGAGCAGTTCTTC
d_gene: NA; len: 13; v_gene: TRBV11-2; abundance: medium-sized; j_gene: TRBJ2-5; CDR3aa: CASTPVGGETQYF; CDR3nt: TGTGCCAGCACGCCCGTTGGGGGCGAGACCCAGTACTTC
d_gene: NA; len: 14; v_gene: TRBV6-5; abundance: few; j_gene: TRBJ1-2; CDR3aa: CASSYSGGRQGYTF; CDR3nt: TGTGCCAGCAGTTACTCTGGGGGTAGGCAAGGCTACACCTTC
d_gene: NA; len: 14; v_gene: TRBV5-1; abundance: few; j_gene: TRBJ1-1; CDR3aa: CATSQGPMNTEAFF; CDR3nt: TGCGCCACCTCACAGGGACCCATGAACACTGAAGCTTTCTTT
d_gene: NA; len: 15; v_gene: TRBV15; abundance: medium-sized; j_gene: TRBJ1-2; CDR3aa: CATSSSKGEGYGYTF; CDR3nt: TGTGCCACCAGCAGTAGTAAGGGGGAAGGGTATGGCTACACCTTC
d_gene: NA; len: 12; v_gene: TRBV7-9; abundance: medium-sized; j_gene: TRBJ2-7; CDR3aa: CASSLGAYEQYF; CDR3nt: TGTGCCAGCAGTCTAGGGGCATACGAGCAGTACTTC
d_gene: TRBD1; len: 16; v_gene: TRBV5-1; abundance: NA; j_gene: TRBJ1-6; CDR3aa: CASTPIGTGGGSPLHF; CDR3nt: TGCGCCAGCACACCCATAGGCACAGGGGGTGGTTCACCCCTCCACTTT
d_gene: NA; len: 12; v_gene: TRBV28; abundance: few; j_gene: TRBJ1-1; CDR3aa: CASSLEVTEAFF; CDR3nt: TGTGCCAGCAGTTTGGAGGTAACTGAAGCTTTCTTT
d_gene: NA; len: 15; v_gene: TRBV28; abundance: NA; j_gene: TRBJ2-1; CDR3aa: CASTLSAPTDNEQFF; CDR3nt: TGTGCCAGCACCCTTTCGGCCCCGACCGACAATGAGCAGTTCTTC
d_gene: NA; len: 15; v_gene: TRBV28; abundance: NA; j_gene: TRBJ2-7; CDR3aa: CASSLWAGKDYEQYF; CDR3nt: TGTGCCAGCAGTTTATGGGCAGGGAAAGACTACGAGCAGTACTTC
d_gene: NA; len: 13; v_gene: TRBV5-4; abundance: few; j_gene: TRBJ2-7; CDR3aa: CASSLGRAHEQYF; CDR3nt: TGTGCCAGCAGCTTAGGCAGGGCCCACGAGCAGTACTTC
d_gene: NA; len: 15; v_gene: TRBV28; abundance: NA; j_gene: TRBJ2-2; CDR3aa: CASGPAGTNTGELFF; CDR3nt: TGTGCCAGCGGTCCCGCCGGGACTAACACCGGGGAGCTGTTTTTT
d_gene: NA; len: 15; v_gene: TRBV5-1; abundance: NA; j_gene: TRBJ1-2; CDR3aa: CASSLEAGPNYGYTF; CDR3nt: TGCGCCAGCAGCTTGGAGGCAGGGCCAAACTATGGCTACACCTTC
d_gene: NA; len: 12; v_gene: TRBV24-1; abundance: NA; j_gene: TRBJ1-2; CDR3aa: CATRFSVYGYTF; CDR3nt: TGTGCCACCAGATTCTCGGTCTATGGCTACACCTTC
d_gene: TRBD1; len: 12; v_gene: TRBV29-1; abundance: few; j_gene: TRBJ2-3; CDR3aa: CSVGTGSDTQYF; CDR3nt: TGCAGCGTAGGGACAGGTTCAGATACGCAGTATTTT
d_gene: TRBD2; len: 17; v_gene: TRBV2; abundance: NA; j_gene: TRBJ2-4; CDR3aa: CASSSGTSGTPKNIQYF; CDR3nt: TGTGCCAGCAGTTCAGGGACTAGCGGGACGCCCAAAAACATTCAGTACTTC
d_gene: NA; len: 16; v_gene: TRBV18; abundance: NA; j_gene: TRBJ2-2; CDR3aa: CASSPGPPANTGELFF; CDR3nt: TGTGCCAGCTCACCAGGTCCGCCAGCTAACACCGGGGAGCTGTTTTTT
d_gene: NA; len: 15; v_gene: TRBV28; abundance: few; j_gene: TRBJ1-2; CDR3aa: CASSPSTPLNYGYTF; CDR3nt: TGTGCCAGCAGTCCCTCCACTCCACTTAACTATGGCTACACCTTC
d_gene: NA; len: 16; v_gene: TRBV20-1; abundance: few; j_gene: TRBJ2-7; CDR3aa: CSARDPRTRGSYEQYF; CDR3nt: TGCAGTGCTAGAGACCCCCGGACGCGGGGATCCTACGAGCAGTACTTC
d_gene: TRBD2; len: 12; v_gene: TRBV6-5; abundance: NA; j_gene: TRBJ2-5; CDR3aa: CATRLARETQYF; CDR3nt: TGTGCCACGCGACTAGCTAGGGAGACCCAGTACTTC
d_gene: TRBD2; len: 15; v_gene: TRBV28; abundance: medium-sized; j_gene: TRBJ2-1; CDR3aa: CASSSMAGLANEQFF; CDR3nt: TGTGCCAGCAGTTCAATGGCGGGACTAGCGAATGAGCAGTTCTTC
d_gene: TRBD1; len: 15; v_gene: TRBV12-3/TRBV12-4; abundance: NA; j_gene: TRBJ1-2; CDR3aa: CASTLRGQGARGYTF; CDR3nt: TGTGCCAGCACTTTGCGTGGACAGGGGGCGAGGGGCTACACCTTC